This TCR beta chain was documented in a study of STAT5B mutations in CD4+ large granular lymphocyte leukemia. Profiling relied on immunoSEQ multiplex PCR, and the TCRdb table lists in-frame clones only, not all of them. There are around 4,200 clones in the sample; about 76% occur only once, and roughly 79% lies in the top ten. In its sample, this clone was seen once. Its cognate antigen is unknown. Padova, Helsinki and Shinshu hematology units supplied the CD4+ T-LGLL patients. Depending on availability, patient cells were bead-separated fractions or unselected PBMC. Between the trimmed V and J ends, which lost 1 base and 7 bases, there was a span of 17 bases. This CDR3 contains 15 residues. The germline V gene has CDR1 GTSNPN and CDR2 SVGIG (reference sequence). Study observations and caveats: No patients shared main leukemic clonotypes, though roughly 25% appeared at low frequency elsewhere. Compared with healthy controls (2/35), patient top clones favored TRBV06 (8/27).

Input material: PBMCs. The chain carries TRBV30 and TRBJ2-1; D may be TRBD1 (5 bases). This TCR derives from a man between 60 and 75 years old with CD4+ T-cell large granular lymphocyte leukemia. The CDR3 sequence is CAWSAAGYLKNEQFF. DNA for the CDR3: TGTGCCTGGAGTGCTGCAGGGTACCTTAAGAATGAGCAGTTCTTC.